The present entry profiles one T cell receptor beta chain with its context. Its antigen is undetermined. The data stem from a study of T cell responses to AZD1222 COVID-19 vaccine. V shed 5 bases and J 8 bases; nucleotides not matched to a gene: 12. The CDR3 spans 15 residues. Germline CDR1 reads SEHNR; CDR2 reads FQNEAQ (reference sequence). Study results and caveats: Repertoires in all cases were sampled only once the peak T cell response had passed. The breadth and depth of Spike-specific TCRs increased once two AZD1222 doses had been given. As reported, nearly half of all spike-specific TCRs target variant regions that are unmutated.

The table came from immunoSEQ multiplex PCR; TCRdb's copy has only in-frame clones and leaves some out. The sample records 75,000 to 95,000 clones, about nine tenths being singletons. The input for sequencing was peripheral blood, taken on day 0 of MenACWY control vaccination. The rearrangement joins TRBV7-9 to TRBJ1-2; 9 bases line up with TRBD1. The receptor was derived from an adult in good health. The chain's CDR3 is CASSTEADRGGGYTF. CDR3 sequence (DNA): TGTGCCAGCAGCACGGAAGCGGACAGGGGCGGCGGCTACACCTTC.